This TCR beta chain was recovered during a study of monozygotic twins with cystic fibrosis. Clones were read by immunoSEQ multiplex PCR, and TCRdb kept only the in-frame ones, dropping some. The data show about 36,000 clones, with 85% to 95% seen just once and about 0.2% held by the top ten. V lost 3 bases and J lost 3; bases outside the gene matches: 6. Germline CDR1 SQVTM, CDR2 ANQGSEA. The CDR3 is 14 residues long. The specimen sequenced was blood. The clonotype was recovered from a boy aged 2 to 10 with cystic fibrosis. The chain uses TRBV29-1 and TRBJ1-2; TRBD1 agrees at 8 bases. As DNA, the CDR3 is TGCAGCGTTGACCAGGGGGCAGGTGACTATGGCTACACCTTC. Translated, it gives CSVDQGAGDYGYTF. The full variable domain, in which reference TRBV29-1 and TRBJ1-2 provide the parts outside the CDR3, is SAVISQKPSRDICQRGTSLTIQCQVDSQVTMMFWYRQQPGQSLTLIATANQGSEATYESGFVIDKFPISRPNLTFSTLTVSNMSPEDSSIYLCSVDQGAGDYGYTFGSGTRLTVV.